The sequence of this T cell receptor beta chain was determined in a study of blood T cell repertoires in COVID-19. Study details: There were acute and convalescent COVID-19 samples, and they came from the United States, Italy and Spain. From T cells, B-cell-depleted T cells, or PBMCs came the material, which was cDNA or gDNA.

Authors' analysis steps: Estimates of nucleated cell counts were drawn from the amplification of reference gene primers. The method was immunoSEQ multiplex PCR; TCRdb's version includes in-frame clones alone and lacks a portion of them. The V and J calls and clone size are taken from that table; D and trimming were inferred from the DNA. The profile shows some 240,000 clones, roughly nine tenths of them singletons. V was shortened by 0 bases and J by 1 base, with 14 bases between the two germline ends. The CDR3 is 17 amino acids. From germline, CDR1 is LGHNT and CDR2 FRNRAP. The genes are TRBV12-5 and TRBJ2-3; D is perhaps TRBD1 (5 bases). Sequenced: peripheral blood. This sequence originates from a man aged 60 to 75 who had recovered from COVID-19. The CDR3 sequence: CASGLVRGFRGTDTQYF. In DNA, the CDR3 is TGTGCTAGTGGTTTGGTACGAGGATTCAGGGGCACAGATACGCAGTATTTT.